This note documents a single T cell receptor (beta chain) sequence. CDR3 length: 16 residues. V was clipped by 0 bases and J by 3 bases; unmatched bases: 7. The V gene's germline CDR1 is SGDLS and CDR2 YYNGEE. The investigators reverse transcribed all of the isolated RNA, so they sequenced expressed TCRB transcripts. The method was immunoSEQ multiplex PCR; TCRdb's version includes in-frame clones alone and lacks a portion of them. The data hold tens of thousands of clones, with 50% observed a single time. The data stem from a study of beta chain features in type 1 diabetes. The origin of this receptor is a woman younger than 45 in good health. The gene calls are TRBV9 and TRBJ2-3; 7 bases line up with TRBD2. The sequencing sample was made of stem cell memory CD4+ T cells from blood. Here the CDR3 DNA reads TGTGCCAGCAGCGTAGGAGCCGGGGGGTTGACAGATACGCAGTATTTT. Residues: CASSVGAGGLTDTQYF.